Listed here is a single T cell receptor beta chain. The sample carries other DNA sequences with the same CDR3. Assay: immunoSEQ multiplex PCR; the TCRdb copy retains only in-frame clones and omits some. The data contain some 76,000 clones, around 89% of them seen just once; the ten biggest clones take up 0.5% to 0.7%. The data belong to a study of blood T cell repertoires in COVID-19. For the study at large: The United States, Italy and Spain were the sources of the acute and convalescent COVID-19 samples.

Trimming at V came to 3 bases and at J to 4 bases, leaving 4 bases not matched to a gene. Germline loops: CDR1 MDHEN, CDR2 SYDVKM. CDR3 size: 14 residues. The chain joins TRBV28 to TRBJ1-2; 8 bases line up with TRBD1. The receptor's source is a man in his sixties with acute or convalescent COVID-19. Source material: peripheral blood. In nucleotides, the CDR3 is TGTGCCAGCAGTTTTTCGGACAGGGCCTATGGCTACACCTTC. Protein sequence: CASSFSDRAYGYTF.